The present entry profiles one T cell receptor beta chain with its context. What this receptor recognizes is not known. No quality values exist for individual bases; no much larger clone is one base distant. The cohort consisted of approximately 690 healthy bone marrow donors. At the time of sampling, all cohort members were nominally healthy, though unrecorded immune exposures were likely present. The donor was CMV seronegative and belonged to the group of 352 seronegative cohort members. Each donor provided a peripheral blood sample, and peripheral blood mononuclear cells were used for TCR beta sequencing. Genomic DNA extraction from the blood cell samples was performed with the Qiagen DNeasy Blood Extraction Kit. The data originate from a study of cytomegalovirus exposure and HLA in healthy donors (dated 2017 in TCRdb). For context, the study as a whole: An earlier analysis of some 620 of the donors reported under 300 Gb of sequence data and 95 million to 130 million unique TCR beta sequences obtained from some 200 million T cells. Approximately 310 gigabases of sequencing data and around 80 million unique TCR sequences made up an early release that covered some 640 HLA-typed donors. The genetic ancestry cluster associated with self-reported Caucasian donors included 81% of the 300 to 400 genotyped donors. The study was designed to test whether signatures of past pathogen exposure could be identified by cataloging public T cell receptors. The T cell repertoires of about 700 subjects were profiled by immunosequencing and related to cytomegalovirus serostatus. In addition to the first cohort of 666 subjects, a separate validation cohort of 120 different subjects was used. To predict cytomegalovirus infection status, the study brought together high-throughput TCR immunosequencing, statistical association of individual TCRs with disease status, and machine learning. To study patterns of TCR occurrence, a later analysis re-analyzed previously published TCR beta repertoires from 600 to 750 donors and added high-resolution HLA genotyping. Rather than drawing on any new phenotypic data, the later analysis identified candidate immune exposures from TCR beta sequences and the way those sequences occurred across donors. An earlier analysis of several hundred of the donors applied high-throughput TCR beta sequencing to assess whether each TCR beta V gene segment acted as functional or pseudogenic. Donor age, sex, ethnicity and CMV serostatus were collected together with the repertoire data. A later genetic analysis took genome-wide SNP genotypes for about 60% of the roughly 670 donors and used that subset as a discovery cohort. Every repertoire in the discovery cohort had been generated on one and the same sequencing platform. HLA typing covered class I and class II loci at four-digit resolution. Typing coverage varied by locus: roughly 620-640 donors for A, B, C, DRB1 and DQB1; roughly 510 for DQA1; approximately 570 for DPA1; under 490 for DPB1. Roughly 5 DR-DQ haplotypes were treated as single units for association and clustering because of strong linkage in the cohort. Among 300 to 500 genotyped donors of the cohort, an average of approximately 220,000 unique TCR beta nucleotide sequences was sequenced per donor, of which roughly 17% were non-productive.

General conclusions and limits of the study: Sequencing depth was assumed to be roughly uniform across donors in the presence/absence analyses, though that assumption may not hold. Cytomegalovirus status was reported to be diagnosed by the classifier with high specificity and sensitivity in both the original and validation cohorts. It was suggested by the authors that the approach could potentially be generalized to other disease states and immunological phenotypes. According to a later genetic analysis, donors in an Asian-associated ancestry cluster had fewer N-insertions in productive TCRs than the approximately 610-donor mean. CMV serostatus was the only immune exposure information available for the cohort. Assigning TCR associations to individual alleles was difficult when HLA alleles, especially DR and DQ, strongly co-occurred. A cluster of highly shared sequence variants was judged likely to represent a technical artifact of the sequencing pipeline. About 17 rarely observed V segments, including chromosome 9 orphons, were excluded from the earlier analysis of a few hundred of the donors because counts were too low. A further reported finding was that TCR beta sequences accurately predicted the HLA-A and HLA-B alleles for most subjects in the first cohort. In a later genetic analysis, a missense DCLRE1C variant was associated with V-gene and J-gene trimming of TCR beta chains, and the association was replicated in an independent cohort. Across donors, most TCR sequences were observed very rarely, whereas some public TCRs were present in many individuals. According to a later analysis, most CMV-associated TCR beta chains appeared to be HLA-restricted, and the HLA associations seemed to be driven largely by CMV exposure. Because the 87-base-pair reads could not distinguish some IMGT-functional V segments, including TRBV6-2 and TRBV6-3, those segments were excluded. In vitro tests confirmed that a few of the cytomegalovirus-associated TCR beta chains recognize cytomegalovirus antigens. The study gave a list of some 150 TCR beta chains associated with cytomegalovirus. Broadly in line with IMGT annotations, most TCR beta V segments showed up in productive rearrangements about 87% or about 30% of the time in an earlier analysis of several hundred of the donors. Because HLA typing was unavailable for some donors at each locus, only the typed subset was used in association tests. According to a later analysis, parvovirus B19, influenza, CMV and Epstein-Barr virus appeared linked to several top co-occurrence clusters. Compared with equally common non-associated chains, HLA-associated TCR beta chains in a later analysis were more clonally expanded and had lower generation probabilities. Correlated functional status among segregating V segments might be attributable to linkage disequilibrium, but an unknown experimental factor could not be ruled out. In a later analysis, the rate of TCR association differed among HLA loci, with DRB1 alleles having the most associated TCRs and HLA-C alleles having the fewest. A later analysis associated about 18,000 TCR beta sequences with specific HLA alleles at a false discovery rate of 0.05. The cohort was sequenced for TCR beta chains only, and without alpha or paired-chain data the features that could be detected were limited.

Library preparation was by the immunoSEQ multiplex PCR assay. The multiplex PCR relied on a mix of 60 forward primers for TCR Vbeta segments and 13 reverse primers for TCR Jbeta segments. Amplification of the CDR3 region of rearranged TCR beta genes was performed with a multiplex PCR assay on genomic DNA. The Illumina HiSeq System was used to sequence the amplified TCR beta libraries as 87-base-pair reads. The original methods were these. A later analysis tallied approximately 87 million unique TCR beta chains across the approximately 670 repertoires, and around 10 million of those chains were shared by two or more donors. Raw reads were error-corrected and collapsed into unique sequences by a nearest-neighbor algorithm in which closely related sequences were merged to remove PCR and sequencing errors. V, D and J gene segments were assigned by aligning CDR3 sequences to IMGT reference sequences. For a sequence to be retained, a match of at least six nucleotides to both a V gene segment and a J gene segment was required. A rearrangement was called productive if the CDR3 had no stop codons and remained in frame with V and J, and every other rearrangement was called non-productive. Following IMGT convention, CDR3 was defined as the stretch from the second conserved V-encoded cysteine to the conserved J-encoded phenylalanine. The earlier analysis of about 640 of the donors excluded any sequence lacking an unambiguous match to a single V gene segment. In an earlier analysis of 587 of the donors, V segments were called functional above 56.7% productive rearrangements and were called segregating when the between-donor standard deviation exceeded 5%. A statistical classification framework was built for diagnosing cytomegalovirus status from the catalog of TCR beta chain sequences. In a later analysis, V and J genes were assigned by comparing TCR nucleotide sequences against IMGT/GENE-DB human TR gene sequences. A later analysis assigned CDR3 sequences and most-parsimonious VDJ recombination scenarios with the TCRdist pipeline. In a later analysis, every TCR beta chain was defined by the combination of its CDR3 amino acid sequence and its V-gene family, and reads without a unique V-gene family were dropped. In a later analysis, 450 to 600 highly shared, low-generation-probability nucleotide sequences were removed to address suspected cross-contamination and a sequencing artifact. In a later analysis, a clonal expansion index for each public chain was calculated from normalized within-repertoire ranks of inferred template counts. Generation probabilities in a later analysis came from a VDJ recombination model fitted to out-of-frame rearrangements, and those results were checked against IGoR. In a later analysis, TCR-TCR, TCR-HLA and TCR-CMV co-occurrence was scored with hypergeometric tests, and a repertoire-size bias correction was applied to TCR pairs. To estimate false discovery rates, a later analysis permuted the HLA or CMV assignments 20 times. A later analysis grouped co-occurring TCRs with DBSCAN, adding TCRdist sequence similarity when clustering within HLA-allele-positive subsets. For co-occurrence clustering, repertoires with fewer than 30,000 or more than 120,000 public chains were excluded, along with 4 to 6 repertoires with anomalous nucleotide sharing. TCRdb limited this immuneACCESS table to in-frame rearrangements with V and J called. A share of clones is missing; checked studies link under half to unresolved V genes, and the rest is unexplained. D and trimming were read from the DNA, whereas the V and J calls and clone size are those reported in that table. This sample holds 150,000 to 200,000 clones; around 83% were observed only once. The ten largest clones capture less than 1.1% of the sample.

The germline V gene (reference sequence) supplies CDR1 SEHNR and CDR2 FQNEAQ. Including the terminal cysteine and phenylalanine, the CDR3 comprises 15 residues. Only the CDR3 portion is preserved as DNA: 45 bases, with reading frame beginning at the first base. V trim: 5 bases; J trim: 6 bases; unmatched bases: 7. The sequenced sample was PBMCs. This clonotype was obtained from a middle-aged woman in good health and CMV-seronegative. Rearrangement joined TRBV7-9 to TRBJ1-2; 12 central bases correspond to TRBD1. The CDR3 protein sequence reads: CASSAGTGGADGYTF. The sequenced DNA: TGTGCCAGCAGCGCTGGGACAGGGGGCGCGGATGGCTACACCTTC.